This passage covers 9 T cell receptor beta chains from one sample sequenced in a study of T-cell memory formation after mild COVID-19. TCRdb re-called the 5' RACE reads with MiXCR, one entry per CDR3 protein. Of about 600,000 distinct CDR3 sequences listed, roughly 20% are singletons. Material: PBMCs or a T cell subset sorted from them (not recorded which). The receptors come from an adult woman who had mild COVID-19 (a few samples of this study predate the infection). Cell type and time point are not known.

The J gene is TRBJ1-1, the V gene TRBV7-9; a weak D match, TRBD1 (5 bases). The ends were cut back, 4 bases at V and 6 bases at J, with 24 bases in the middle. The germline CDR1 and CDR2 sequences are SEHNR and FQNEAQ (reference sequence). The CDR3 totals 17 residues. CDR3 region: CASSSDTGDILFAEAFF. In DNA, the CDR3 is TGTGCCAGCAGCTCTGACACGGGGGATATCCTTTTCGCTGAAGCTTTCTTT.

This clonotype was counted a few times. The J gene is TRBJ2-7, the V gene TRBV19; the match to TRBD1 covers 8 bases. Per germline, CDR1 LNHDA and CDR2 SQIVND (reference sequence). The CDR3 contains 13 residues. V was clipped by 3 bases and J by 4 bases; unmatched bases: 2. The CDR3 region is CASSINRGYEQYF. In DNA, the CDR3 is TGTGCCAGTAGTATCAACAGGGGGTACGAGCAGTACTTC.

This clonotype was found a few times. This sequence joins TRBV27 and TRBJ2-7; 8 bases are a match to TRBD1. This CDR3 is 14 amino acids long. CDR1 is MNHEY, CDR2 SMNVEV, per germline (reference sequence). With 10 bases clipped from V and 3 bases from J, the junction kept 11 bases outside the gene matches. The DNA for the CDR3 is TGTGCCACCCGGACAGGGCTTTTCGACTACGAGCAGTACTTC. The encoded protein is CATRTGLFDYEQYF.

This clonotype was recorded a few times. The gene calls are TRBV11-2 and TRBJ2-1; 7 bases are a match to TRBD2. This CDR3 spans 17 amino acids. CDR1 is SGHAT, CDR2 FQNNGV, per germline. The V segment lost 3 bases and the J segment 2 bases; nucleotides outside the gene matches: 10. The CDR3 nucleotides read TGTGCCAGCAGCTTTGGGAGGCTAGCGGCAGCCTACAATGAGCAGTTCTTC. It encodes CASSFGRLAAAYNEQFF.

This clonotype was counted a few times. This sequence joins TRBV29-1 and TRBJ1-2; tentatively, D is TRBD1 (5 bases). CDR3 length: 14 residues. Trimming removed 3 bases at V and 4 bases at J, with 15 bases between. From germline, CDR1 is SQVTM and CDR2 ANQGSEA. The CDR3 spells CSVESLRGFYGYTF. CDR3 nucleotide sequence: TGCAGCGTTGAGAGCCTGCGGGGCTTCTATGGCTACACCTTC. The whole variable domain, filled in from reference TRBV29-1 and TRBJ1-2, reads SAVISQKPSRDICQRGTSLTIQCQVDSQVTMMFWYRQQPGQSLTLIATANQGSEATYESGFVIDKFPISRPNLTFSTLTVSNMSPEDSSIYLCSVESLRGFYGYTFGSGTRLTVV.

V gene TRBV4-1 combines with J gene TRBJ1-1, with D possibly being TRBD1 (5 bases). V dropped 1 base and J dropped 0 bases, with 9 bases sitting between them. The germline CDR1 and CDR2 sequences are MGHRA and YSYEKL. This CDR3 spans 15 amino acids. The DNA of the CDR3 is TGCGCCAGCAGCCAAGTGGGGACTGTGAACACTGAAGCTTTCTTT. It specifies CASSQVGTVNTEAFF.

V and J are TRBV19 and TRBJ2-5; 10 bases match TRBD1. After removal of 6 bases from V and 0 bases from J, the junction contained 7 bases not matched to a gene. From germline, CDR1 is LNHDA and CDR2 SQIVND (reference sequence). The CDR3 runs to 16 residues. The CDR3 protein is CASSPRDRGYQETQYF. The CDR3 DNA reads as TGTGCCAGTAGCCCCCGGGACAGGGGCTACCAAGAGACCCAGTACTTC.

The chain uses TRBV12-3 or TRBV12-4 and TRBJ2-3; D may be TRBD2 (5 bases). CDR3 size: 12 residues. The CDR3 bases are TGTATGTCGGACTTTAGCACAGATACGCAGTATTTT. Its protein is CMSDFSTDTQYF.

The chain carries TRBV7-2 and TRBJ2-5, with D maybe TRBD1 (6 bases). Germline CDR1 and CDR2: SGHTA and FQGNSA. CDR3 length: 15 amino acids. V lost 2 bases and J lost 4, with 14 bases in between. As DNA, the CDR3 is TGTGCCAGCAGCTTATTTCTGGGGGCGGGAGAGACCCAGTACTTC. Encoded protein: CASSLFLGAGETQYF.